This T cell receptor beta chain was sequenced for a study of graft-versus-host responses after intestinal transplantation. In the study overall: Each patient got anti-thymocyte globulin induction, then tacrolimus and steroids for two to four years. Notes on the study in general: Circulating GvH clones peaking coincided with falling HvG clones soon after transplant. Ileal or blood samples showed some GvH clones first, and such clones were also found in recipient marrow.

The repertoire was sequenced with immunoSEQ multiplex PCR; TCRdb's copy has only in-frame clones and lacks some. The top ten clones hold 0.2% to 0.25% of a sample with some 110,000 clones, 90% to 95% of them seen once. Remarks on this clone: Its matching antigen is unknown.

From germline, CDR1 is MNHEY and CDR2 SMNVEV (reference sequence). Trimming left V 5 bases short and J 5 bases short, with 19 bases between. CDR3 size: 15 residues. The sequence was obtained from a human donor who was the organ donor for an intestinal transplant. The material sequenced was unstimulated CD4+ T cells sorted from spleen or lymph node cells, taken before transplant. V is TRBV27 and J is TRBJ2-7; a weak D match, TRBD2 (5 bases). In nucleotides, the CDR3 is TGTGCCAGCAGTCCCCCCATCGGACCGGGAAACGAGCAGTACTTC. Translated, it gives CASSPPIGPGNEQYF.